Listed here are 29 T cell receptor beta chains from one sample, sequenced in a study of blood T cell repertoires in COVID-19. The data were produced by immunoSEQ multiplex PCR, yet TCRdb's version contains in-frame clones alone and is incomplete. Seen here are some 110,000 clones, 70% to 80% observed once, and the top ten hold less than 1%. The sample was peripheral blood. The receptors come from a human donor with acute or convalescent COVID-19. The donor label of this sample is uncertain.

This chain connects TRBV6-5 to TRBJ1-1, with 9 bases aligning to TRBD1. The germline V gene has CDR1 MNHEY and CDR2 SVGAGI. This CDR3 region has 14 residues. Trimming took 6 bases from V and 2 from J; bases not matched to a gene: 4. The CDR3 DNA follows: TGTGCCAGCAGAGGGACAGGGTATAACACTGAAGCTTTCTTT. This gives the protein CASRGTGYNTEAFF.

The CDR3 region has the DNA TGTGCCAGCAGTACTAGCGGGGGGTTAACATACAATGAGCAGTTCTTC. Translated, it gives CASSTSGGLTYNEQFF. The V gene is TRBV27, the J gene TRBJ2-1, with 12 bases identical to TRBD2. Germline lookup yields CDR1 MNHEY and CDR2 SMNVEV (reference sequence). The ends lost 5 bases at V and 4 bases at J; junction bases unmatched: 6. There are 16 residues in the CDR3.

This chain uses TRBV24-1 with TRBJ1-5; D is perhaps TRBD1 (5 bases). The germline V gene has CDR1 KGHDR and CDR2 SFDVKD. This CDR3 region has 15 residues. V lost 3 bases and J 5 bases, leaving 13 bases between the germline ends. CDR3 DNA sequence: TGTGCCACCAGTGATCCCAGGGAGGGACATCAGCCCCAGCATTTT. As protein: CATSDPREGHQPQHF.

For the CDR3, the DNA is TGTGCCACCCTCAGCATCCGGGACAGGGGATCATCTAATGAAAAACTGTTTTTT. The encoded protein is CATLSIRDRGSSNEKLFF. This chain connects TRBV15 to TRBJ1-4, with 10 positions matching TRBD1. From germline, CDR1 is LNHNV and CDR2 YYDKDF (reference sequence). The CDR3 is made up of 18 amino acids. J lost 3 bases, V lost 8 bases, and 15 bases had no gene match.

The chain has TRBV13 and TRBJ2-7, with D tentatively TRBD1 (7 bases). This CDR3 region has 15 residues. V lost 5 bases, J lost 2 bases, and 16 bases lay in between. Germline V gene lookup returns CDR1 PRHDT and CDR2 FYEKMQ (reference sequence). The CDR3 region has the DNA TGTGCCAGCAGCCCTAGGGCAGGGGGGACCTACGAGCAGTACTTC. Protein sequence: CASSPRAGGTYEQYF.

V is TRBV21-1 and J is TRBJ1-6; TRBD1, the table's D call, lacks a check against the DNA. TRBV21-1 represents a pseudogene. The CDR3 loop spans 24 amino acids. The CDR3 nucleotides are TGTGCCAGCAGCAAAGGGTGCAGAGTCGGGTGGGACAGAATAATTCCGAATTATAATTCACCCCTCCACTTT. Translation gives CASSKGCRVGWDRIIPNYNSPLHF.

This chain connects TRBV10-3 to TRBJ1-2; a possible D gene is TRBD1 (5 bases). The CDR3 runs to 12 residues. V lost 0 bases, J lost 8 bases, and 7 bases lay in between. Germline V gene sequence: CDR1 ENHRY, CDR2 SYGVKD. The DNA for the CDR3 is TGTGCCATCAGTGAGTCGGGGGGGGGCTACACCTTC. Amino acid sequence: CAISESGGGYTF.

The chain carries TRBV2 and TRBJ2-1; 8 positions match TRBD2. This CDR3 comprises 13 residues. The ends lost 6 bases at V and 9 bases at J; junction bases unmatched: 7. Per germline, CDR1 SNHLY and CDR2 FYNNEI. CDR3 sequence: CASRHRGGTEQFF. For the CDR3, the DNA is TGTGCCAGCAGGCACCGGGGGGGGACTGAGCAGTTCTTC.

The J gene is TRBJ2-7, the V gene TRBV5-1; D remains ambiguous. The CDR3 is made up of 16 amino acids. V gave up 0 bases and J gave up 0 bases, with 13 bases separating them. Germline-derived CDR1 and CDR2 are SGHRS and YFSETQ. CDR3 nucleotide sequence: TGCGCCAGCAGCTTGGAACAGCCGATCACCTCCTACGAGCAGTACTTC. It is translated as CASSLEQPITSYEQYF.

The V gene is TRBV3-1 (or the pseudogene TRBV3-2), the J gene TRBJ1-6; TRBD1 aligns across 9 bases. V gave up 4 bases and J gave up 7 bases; unmatched junction bases: 5. The CDR3 is 15 amino acids. Looked up from germline, CDR1 is LGHDT and CDR2 is YNNKEL (reference sequence). The CDR3 DNA reads TGTGCCAGCAGCCGAGGGGGACAGGGAAATTCACCCCTCCACTTT. Protein product: CASSRGGQGNSPLHF.

The chain carries TRBV7-3 and TRBJ2-3; 9 bases align to TRBD2. The CDR3 has 16 residues. V lost 1 base to trimming and J lost 6 bases; unmatched junction nucleotides: 8. Germline CDR1 SGHTA, CDR2 FQGTGA. The CDR3 here is CASSLRGSGGSDTQYF. In DNA, the CDR3 is TGTGCCAGCAGCTTAAGGGGTAGCGGGGGTTCGGATACGCAGTATTTT.

The chain is built from TRBV24-1 and TRBJ2-1; 10 bases align to TRBD1. The CDR3 consists of 14 residues. The V gene end was trimmed by 5 bases and the J gene end by 8 bases; junction bases not matched to a gene: 5. Germline CDR1 and CDR2: KGHDR and SFDVKD. The CDR3 nucleotides read TGTGCCACCAGTGCCCTGACAGGGGGCTATGAGCAGTTCTTC. It translates to CATSALTGGYEQFF.

This clone appeared once. The chain is built from TRBV28 and TRBJ1-6; D not certain. Trimming left V 5 bases short and J 2 bases short, with 19 bases between. Germline CDR1 MDHEN, CDR2 SYDVKM. The CDR3 length is 18 residues. The CDR3 sequence: CASSPIPPVQTYNSPLHF. For the CDR3, the DNA is TGTGCCAGCAGTCCTATACCCCCGGTCCAAACCTATAATTCACCCCTCCACTTT.

This clone was seen just once. The V call is TRBV29-1, the J call TRBJ2-1, with 9 bases identical to TRBD2. The CDR3 sequence is 15 residues long. After removal of 6 bases from V and 9 bases from J, the junction contained 15 bases not matched to a gene. Germline values: CDR1 SQVTM, CDR2 ANQGSEA. The CDR3 spells CSVDLGAGGTTEQFF. The CDR3 DNA sequence: TGCAGCGTAGATCTAGGTGCGGGGGGGACCACTGAGCAGTTCTTC.

The chain uses TRBV29-1 and TRBJ2-7; TRBD1 matches at 11 bases. Germline V gene data show CDR1 as SQVTM and CDR2 as ANQGSEA. With V trimmed by 4 bases and J by 6 bases, 2 bases remained unmatched. This CDR3 spans 12 amino acids. The CDR3, as DNA: TGCAGCGTTGCCGGGACAGGGGGCGAGCAGTACGTC. This encodes CSVAGTGGEQYV.

The chain employs TRBV5-5 and TRBJ1-2; D gene ambiguous. Germline V gives CDR1 SGHKS, CDR2 YYEKEE (reference sequence). The CDR3 consists of 15 residues. Trimming took off 0 bases at V and 8 bases at J, with 17 bases between the two ends. CDR3 sequence: CASSLEPGERRGYTF. In nucleotides, the CDR3 is TGTGCCAGCAGCTTGGAACCGGGAGAGAGGAGGGGCTACACCTTC.

The rearrangement links TRBV29-1 to TRBJ2-2; 11 bases align to TRBD1. Per the germline V gene, CDR1 is SQVTM and CDR2 is ANQGSEA. V lost 5 bases, J lost 7 bases, and 9 bases stayed unmatched. CDR3 length: 15 residues. CDR3 bases: TGCAGCGTTTATCTCGGGACAGGGGGAGACGGGGAGCTGTTTTTT. This encodes CSVYLGTGGDGELFF.

For the CDR3, the DNA is TGTGCCAGCAGCCCTCCGGGACAGGGTTACTATGGCTACACCTTC. Its translation is CASSPPGQGYYGYTF. The chain combines TRBV21-1 with TRBJ1-2; the listed D gene, TRBD1, was not tested against the DNA. TRBV21-1 is a pseudogene. This CDR3 spans 15 amino acids.

Only one count was recorded for this clone. The chain uses TRBV9 and TRBJ2-3, with D possibly matching TRBD2 (5 bases). This CDR3 spans 15 amino acids. Trimming pared 0 bases from V and 1 base from J, leaving 9 bases between. Germline V gene data show CDR1 as SGDLS and CDR2 as YYNGEE. CDR3 DNA sequence: TGTGCCAGCAGCGTAGCGGGGTCCGGCACAGATACGCAGTATTTT. Translation: CASSVAGSGTDTQYF.

This chain uses TRBV6-1 with TRBJ2-5, with D unresolved. V lost 2 bases and J lost 4, with 14 bases in between. The CDR3 consists of 15 residues. Germline CDR1 is MNHNS and CDR2 is SASEGT. CDR3 sequence (DNA): TGTGCCAGCAGTGAATCTGGGCAAATCACAGAGACCCAGTACTTC. Encoded protein: CASSESGQITETQYF.

The rearrangement uses TRBV11-2 and TRBJ2-6; 8 bases fit TRBD2. The junction had 9 bases not matched to a gene; V was cut back by 5 bases and J by 0 bases. The CDR3 runs 18 residues. Per the germline V gene, CDR1 is SGHAT and CDR2 is FQNNGV. CDR3 nucleotide sequence: TGTGCCAGCAGCGGATTGCGACTAGCGAGCTCTGGGGCCAACGTCCTGACTTTC. Translation: CASSGLRLASSGANVLTF.

The chain employs TRBV5-4 and TRBJ2-3, with 11 bases lining up with TRBD1. The ends lost 4 bases at V and 3 bases at J; junction bases unmatched: 4. The CDR3 is 15 residues long. The germline gives CDR1 SGHNT, CDR2 YYREEE (reference sequence). The CDR3 DNA is TGTGCCAGCAGCCTGGACAGGGGGCCGACAGATACGCAGTATTTT. It yields the protein CASSLDRGPTDTQYF.

The chain combines TRBV3-1 (or the pseudogene TRBV3-2) with TRBJ2-3; tentative D call: TRBD2 (6 bases). In germline, CDR1 is LGHDT, CDR2 YNNKEL (reference sequence). V lost 1 base, J lost 3 bases, and 14 bases lay in between. The CDR3 runs 16 residues. CDR3 region: CASSQVRRGGTDTQYF. The CDR3 DNA reads as TGTGCCAGCAGCCAAGTTAGGCGGGGTGGGACAGATACGCAGTATTTT.

CDR3 bases: TGTGCCTGGATGACTAATACGGGGTATGGCTACACCTTC. Translated: CAWMTNTGYGYTF. The chain uses TRBV30 and TRBJ1-2; D is undetermined. The CDR3 is 13 residues long. CDR1 is GTSNPN, CDR2 SVGIG, per germline (reference sequence). Deletions cut 4 bases from V and 5 bases from J, with 14 bases between.

The V gene is TRBV2, the J gene TRBJ2-5, with TRBD2 matching 8 bases. V was clipped by 5 bases and J by 1 base; unmatched bases: 6. Per the germline V gene, CDR1 is SNHLY and CDR2 is FYNNEI. The CDR3 consists of 15 residues. CDR3 DNA: TGTGCCAGCAGTACAGCGGGGGTCGCCCAAGAGACCCAGTACTTC. It is translated as CASSTAGVAQETQYF.

This chain uses TRBV10-3 with TRBJ2-7, with D tentatively TRBD2 (5 bases). Trimming left V 6 bases short and J 3 bases short, with 9 bases between. CDR1 and CDR2 (germline): ENHRY, SYGVKD. The CDR3 length is 12 residues. CDR3 sequence reads: CAIRGEGYEQYF. Here the CDR3 DNA reads TGTGCCATCAGGGGAGAGGGCTACGAGCAGTACTTC.

The gene calls are TRBV14 and TRBJ2-5; TRBD2 matches 8 bases. V trimming: 0 bases; J trimming: 2 bases; junction bases outside the gene matches: 2. There are 15 residues in the CDR3. Germline V gene lookup returns CDR1 SGHDN and CDR2 FVKESK. CDR3 residues: CASSQDRGGQETQYF. The CDR3 nucleotides read TGTGCCAGCAGCCAAGATCGGGGGGGGCAAGAGACCCAGTACTTC.

This clone was recorded a few times. The rearrangement joins TRBV5-1 to TRBJ1-5; possibly TRBD1 for D (6 bases). The germline gives CDR1 SGHRS, CDR2 YFSETQ. V was clipped by 0 bases and J by 6 bases, with 13 bases between them. The CDR3 contains 15 residues. The CDR3 coding sequence is TGCGCCAGCAGCTTGGAAGGGGGAAGCGGTCAGCCCCAGCATTTT. The encoded protein is CASSLEGGSGQPQHF.

This clone was counted ten times or more. The genes are TRBV10-3 and TRBJ1-1, with 7 bases matching TRBD1. Germline trimming cut 0 bases from V and 4 bases from J; bases unmatched to any gene: 8. The CDR3 extends over 16 amino acids. The germline V gene has CDR1 ENHRY and CDR2 SYGVKD. Here the CDR3 DNA reads TGTGCCATCAGTGAGTCTCAGGGGGGATATGGCACTGAAGCTTTCTTT. This gives the protein CAISESQGGYGTEAFF.